These T cell receptor beta chains were read from a single sample in a study of blood T cell repertoires in COVID-19. The data were produced by immunoSEQ multiplex PCR, yet TCRdb's version contains in-frame clones alone and is incomplete. The sample lists about 480,000 clones, roughly 87% occurring once. The sample was peripheral blood. The source of these receptors is a man aged 18 to 30 with COVID-19, enrolled during active disease. CDR3s include the opening cysteine and the closing phenylalanine or tryptophan. A D gene is named only where the DNA matches it firmly. Expanded clones are given a class, and other clones once, few, many or no size at all.

TRBJ1-4,.,TRBV3-1/TRBV3-2,TRBD1,CASSRRGQGEKLFF,TGTGCCAGCAGCAGGAGGGGGCAAGGGGAAAAACTGTTTTTT
TRBJ1-3,.,TRBV2,TRBD1,CASSRTGYLSSGNTIYF,TGTGCCAGCAGTCGGACAGGTTACCTTTCCTCTGGAAACACCATATATTTT
TRBJ2-7,.,TRBV9,TRBD2,CASSVVSSGLFYEQYF,TGTGCCAGCAGCGTAGTGTCTAGCGGACTATTCTACGAGCAGTACTTC
TRBJ2-7,.,TRBV6-5,.,CASTSRALTYEQYF,TGTGCCAGCACCTCGCGGGCCTTGACCTACGAGCAGTACTTC
TRBJ2-7,.,TRBV6-1,TRBD2,CASSEAGGTTYEQYF,TGTGCCAGCAGTGAAGCGGGAGGGACTACCTACGAGCAGTACTTC
TRBJ1-5,few,TRBV5-5,.,CASSSLDGGNQPQHF,TGTGCCAGCAGCTCGCTAGACGGAGGCAATCAGCCCCAGCATTTT
TRBJ2-7,.,TRBV11-3,.,CASSSREDYEQYF,TGTGCCAGCAGCTCCAGGGAAGACTACGAGCAGTACTTC
TRBJ2-2,.,TRBV27,.,CASSLWGGRVVTGELFF,TGTGCCAGCAGTTTGTGGGGGGGGCGCGTTGTCACCGGGGAGCTGTTTTTT
TRBJ2-2,.,TRBV4-1,.,CASTLGRFGNTGELFF,TGCGCCAGCACCCTGGGCCGCTTTGGGAACACCGGGGAGCTGTTTTTT
TRBJ1-1,.,TRBV5-6,TRBD1,CASSHPGGTEAFF,TGTGCCAGCAGCCACCCAGGGGGGACTGAAGCTTTCTTT
TRBJ1-3,.,TRBV19,TRBD1,CASSIGQGTGNTIYF,TGTGCCAGTAGTATCGGACAGGGAACTGGAAACACCATATATTTT
TRBJ2-3,.,TRBV5-1,TRBD2,CASSWGLATDTQYF,TGCGCCAGCAGCTGGGGACTAGCGACAGATACGCAGTATTTT
TRBJ2-3,.,TRBV24-1,TRBD1,CATSGLGRTGGLDTQYF,TGTGCCACCAGTGGTTTGGGACGGACAGGGGGTTTAGATACGCAGTATTTT
TRBJ2-7,.,TRBV4-1,.,CASSQDEADTYEQYF,TGCGCCAGCAGCCAAGATGAGGCGGATACCTACGAGCAGTACTTC
TRBJ1-1,.,TRBV6-5,.,CASSYSSKRTEAFF,TGTGCCAGCAGTTACTCGAGTAAGCGGACTGAAGCTTTCTTT
TRBJ2-5,.,TRBV4-2,.,CASSPTDYKRDQETQYF,TGTGCCAGCAGCCCGACGGACTATAAGAGGGACCAAGAGACCCAGTACTTC
TRBJ2-1,.,TRBV19,.,CASSPTANNEQFF,TGTGCCAGTAGTCCGACTGCGAACAATGAGCAGTTCTTC
TRBJ2-5,.,TRBV5-1,.,CASSLLGGHETQYF,TGCGCCAGCAGCCTCCTTGGAGGGCACGAGACCCAGTACTTC
TRBJ1-4,.,TRBV16,.,CASSLLRVEKLFF,TGTGCCAGCAGCCTCCTCAGGGTCGAAAAACTGTTTTTT
TRBJ1-5,once,TRBV19,TRBD1,CASRDRVNQPQHF,TGTGCCAGTAGAGACAGGGTTAATCAGCCCCAGCATTTT
TRBJ2-2,.,TRBV3-1/TRBV3-2,TRBD1,CASSRAGTGGSGELFF,TGTGCCAGCAGCCGAGCCGGGACAGGGGGCTCCGGGGAGCTGTTTTTT
TRBJ2-7,.,TRBV6-5,TRBD1,CASSRTGGLYEQYF,TGTGCCAGCAGTAGGACAGGGGGACTCTACGAGCAGTACTTC
TRBJ1-6,.,TRBV9,TRBD1,CASSAGQGWSYNSPLHF,TGTGCCAGCAGCGCGGGACAGGGATGGTCCTATAATTCACCCCTCCACTTT
TRBJ2-1,.,TRBV3-1/TRBV3-2,.,CASSPADTQAHEQFF,TGTGCCAGCAGCCCTGCGGACACCCAGGCCCATGAGCAGTTCTTC
TRBJ2-6,.,TRBV10-2,TRBD1,CASTNGQGVSSSGANVLTF,TGCGCCAGCACCAACGGACAGGGAGTAAGCAGCTCTGGGGCCAACGTCCTGACTTTC
TRBJ2-3,.,TRBV6-6,TRBD1,CASSPDRAADTQYF,TGTGCCAGCAGCCCGGACAGGGCCGCAGATACGCAGTATTTT
TRBJ1-2,.,TRBV7-9,TRBD1,CASSSPGQGLGGYTF,TGTGCCAGCAGCTCTCCGGGACAGGGCCTTGGCGGCTACACCTTC
TRBJ1-1,.,TRBV19,.,CASSSRQWFQAFF,TGTGCCAGTAGTAGCCGTCAGTGGTTCCAAGCTTTCTTT
TRBJ2-7,many,TRBV6-6,TRBD1,CASSYLGTGLSEQYF,TGTGCCAGCAGTTACCTCGGGACAGGTCTCAGCGAGCAGTACTTC
TRBJ2-2,.,TRBV6-5,TRBD2,CASKGSGRGWELFF,TGTGCCAGCAAGGGTAGCGGGAGAGGGTGGGAGCTGTTTTTT
TRBJ2-7,.,TRBV4-1,TRBD1,CASSLSSGQSYEQYF,TGCGCCAGCAGCCTCTCGTCGGGACAGTCCTACGAGCAGTACTTC
TRBJ2-7,.,TRBV10-1,.,CASSESNGVLQYF,TGCGCCAGCAGTGAGTCGAACGGGGTTTTGCAGTACTTC
TRBJ2-5,once,TRBV7-9,TRBD1,CASSVRQGPETQYF,TGTGCCAGCAGCGTACGACAGGGGCCGGAGACCCAGTACTTC
TRBJ2-5,.,TRBV7-9,TRBD2,CASSLVASGRAGTQYF,TGTGCCAGCAGCTTAGTTGCTAGCGGGAGGGCCGGCACCCAGTACTTC
TRBJ1-6,.,TRBV6-4,.,CASSHERATYNSPLHF,TGTGCCAGCAGCCACGAGAGAGCGACCTATAATTCACCCCTCCACTTT
TRBJ1-4,.,TRBV5-4,.,CASSRDRWGEKLFF,TGTGCCAGCAGCCGCGACAGGTGGGGTGAAAAACTGTTTTTT
TRBJ2-7,.,TRBV20-1,.,CSAYRLGEQYF,TGCAGTGCTTACAGACTAGGCGAGCAGTACTTC
TRBJ2-1,once,TRBV5-4,TRBD2,CASSLTSGGSNEQFF,TGTGCCAGCAGCTTAACTAGCGGGGGCTCTAATGAGCAGTTCTTC
TRBJ1-4,.,TRBV3-1/TRBV3-2,TRBD1,CASSPRQGDEKLFF,TGTGCCAGCAGCCCCCGACAGGGAGATGAAAAACTGTTTTTT
TRBJ1-1,.,TRBV3-1/TRBV3-2,TRBD1,CASSQPGGFMNTEAFF,TGTGCCAGCAGCCAACCAGGGGGTTTTATGAACACTGAAGCTTTCTTT
TRBJ2-2,.,TRBV7-6,.,CASSLQGGELFF,TGTGCCAGCAGCTTACAGGGTGGGGAGCTGTTTTTT
TRBJ2-6,.,TRBV19,.,CASSTPGYGANVLTF,TGTGCCAGTAGTACCCCAGGGTACGGGGCCAACGTCCTGACTTTC
TRBJ1-5,.,TRBV24-1,.,CATSDLDSSLPQHF,TGTGCCACCAGTGACTTGGACAGCTCCTTACCCCAGCATTTT
TRBJ2-5,.,TRBV19,.,CASETPGHTQETQYF,TGTGCCAGTGAGACCCCGGGACATACTCAAGAGACCCAGTACTTC
TRBJ1-6,.,TRBV6-5,.,CASSYLGTPLHF,TGTGCCAGCAGTTACCTAGGTACACCCCTCCACTTT
TRBJ2-2,.,TRBV15,TRBD2,CATSSLYVGLAGGRGELFF,TGTGCCACCAGCAGTCTATACGTCGGACTAGCGGGAGGTCGGGGGGAGCTGTTTTTT
TRBJ1-6,.,TRBV7-9,TRBD1,CASSLRQGDNSPLHF,TGTGCCAGCAGCTTACGACAGGGGGATAATTCACCCCTCCACTTT
TRBJ2-7,.,TRBV7-8,TRBD1,CASSLAGSGGYEQYF,TGTGCCAGCAGCTTAGCCGGCTCAGGGGGCTACGAGCAGTACTTC
TRBJ1-1,.,TRBV5-1,TRBD1,CASSLLQGWPEAFF,TGCGCCAGCAGCTTGTTACAGGGGTGGCCTGAAGCTTTCTTT
TRBJ2-3,.,TRBV3-1/TRBV3-2,TRBD2,CASSLLAGVIADTQYF,TGTGCCAGCAGCCTACTAGCGGGAGTCATCGCCGATACGCAGTATTTT
TRBJ2-7,once,TRBV3-1/TRBV3-2,TRBD1,CASTPYRGSYEQYF,TGTGCCAGCACCCCGTACAGGGGTTCCTACGAGCAGTACTTC
TRBJ2-3,.,TRBV5-1,.,CASSLDRGPRDTQYF,TGCGCCAGCAGCTTGGATAGAGGGCCACGAGATACGCAGTATTTT
TRBJ1-2,many,TRBV6-5,.,CATYSTVNYGYTF,TGTGCCACCTACTCCACAGTTAACTATGGCTACACCTTC
TRBJ2-1,.,TRBV6-5,TRBD2,CASRISGRSNEQFF,TGTGCCAGCAGGATTAGCGGGAGGAGCAATGAGCAGTTCTTC
TRBJ2-7,.,TRBV10-2,TRBD1,CASSLRRGQGDTSYQTYEQYF,TGCGCCAGCAGTCTAAGAAGGGGACAGGGGGACACTTCCTACCAGACCTACGAGCAGTACTTC
TRBJ1-1,.,TRBV5-5,.,CASSPGPGDTEAFF,TGTGCCAGCAGCCCGGGCCCGGGGGACACTGAAGCTTTCTTT
TRBJ2-7,.,TRBV6-6,TRBD1,CASSYSGRGIYEQYF,TGTGCCAGCAGTTACTCTGGCAGGGGGATCTACGAGCAGTACTTC
TRBJ1-2,.,TRBV5-1,.,CASSLDDRQGGYTF,TGCGCCAGCAGCTTGGATGATCGGCAGGGTGGCTACACCTTC
TRBJ1-2,.,TRBV6-5,TRBD1,CASSYSKGTGDYGYTF,TGTGCCAGCAGTTACTCGAAAGGGACAGGCGACTATGGCTACACCTTC
TRBJ1-6,.,TRBV6-5,.,CASGQRGNSPLHF,TGTGCCAGCGGACAGAGAGGGAATTCACCCCTCCACTTT